The source of this T cell receptor (beta chain) is a study of blood T cell repertoires in COVID-19. Study summary: Spain, Italy and the United States supplied samples that represented acute and convalescent COVID-19.

Sequencing was performed with immunoSEQ multiplex PCR; in TCRdb, only in-frame clones are kept and a portion is missing. The sample holds under 450,000 clones; more than 85% are singletons and the top ten take 2.5% to 3.5%. This clone has just one count. V dropped 2 bases and J dropped 6; count of bases not matched to a gene: 10. The CDR3 runs 16 residues. Germline V CDR1 and CDR2: SGHAT, FQNNGV. Sequenced material: PBMCs or T cells enriched from blood (not recorded which). This rearrangement joins TRBV11-2 to TRBJ2-7, with 10 nucleotides matching TRBD1. The sequence came from a woman under 40 who had recovered from COVID-19. CDR3 DNA sequence: TGTGCCAGCAGCTTAAGGTGGGGACAGGGGCGTTTCGAGCAGTACTTC. It is translated as CASSLRWGQGRFEQYF. Drawing the rest from reference TRBV11-2 and TRBJ2-7, the complete variable domain is EAGVAQSPRYKIIEKRQSVAFWCNPISGHATLYWYQQILGQGPKLLIQFQNNGVVDDSQLPKDRFSAERLKGVDSTLKIQPAKLEDSAVYLCASSLRWGQGRFEQYFGPGTRLTVT.